The 9 T cell receptor beta chains below all came from one sample that was sequenced in a study of T cells after yellow fever vaccination. TCRdb recomputed calls from the 5' RACE reads with MiXCR, one row per CDR3 protein. Of 350,000 to 550,000 distinct CDR3 sequences listed, roughly 20% are singletons. Sample: PBMCs, taken before the yellow fever booster vaccination. These receptors came from a man younger than 30 who received the YFV17D yellow fever vaccine.

The chain is built from TRBV7-9 and TRBJ2-3; TRBD2 agrees at 8 bases. V dropped 5 bases and J dropped 2; count of bases not matched to a gene: 9. Germline V CDR1 and CDR2: SEHNR, FQNEAQ (reference sequence). The CDR3 has 16 amino acids. CDR3 in amino acids: CASSPRSSGNTDTQYF. In nucleotides, the CDR3 is TGTGCCAGCAGCCCCCGGAGTAGCGGGAACACAGATACGCAGTATTTT.

The J gene is TRBJ1-6, the V gene TRBV7-2, with D perhaps matching TRBD1 (6 bases). This CDR3 is built from 14 residues. V was pared by 1 base and J by 10 bases, with 11 bases between. From germline, CDR1 is SGHTA and CDR2 FQGNSA. The CDR3 spells CASSLDRAYSPLHF. The CDR3 bases are TGTGCCAGCAGCTTAGACAGGGCCTACTCACCCCTCCACTTT. Combining the CDR3 with reference TRBV7-2 and TRBJ1-6 gives the whole variable domain GAGVSQSPSNKVTEKGKDVELRCDPISGHTALYWYRQSLGQGLEFLIYFQGNSAPDKSGLPSDRFSAERTGGSVSTLTIQRTQQEDSAVYLCASSLDRAYSPLHFGNGTRLTVT.

The chain recombines TRBV6-6 with TRBJ1-6; no clear D. V was pared by 4 bases and J by 10 bases, with 11 bases between. The germline gives CDR1 MNHNY, CDR2 SVGAGI (reference sequence). The CDR3 length is 13 residues. This chain's CDR3 is CASSSVLESPLHF. The CDR3 DNA sequence: TGTGCCAGCAGTTCGGTGCTCGAGTCACCCCTCCACTTT.

This clonotype was seen just once. CDR3 coding DNA: TGTGCCAGCAGTGATGAGCTAGAGTACGAGCAGTACGTC. Translation: CASSDELEYEQYV. The rearrangement uses TRBV2 and TRBJ2-7; D unresolved. The CDR3 has 13 amino acids. Deletions cut 3 bases from V and 4 bases from J, with 10 bases between. Per germline, CDR1 SNHLY and CDR2 FYNNEI.

The rearrangement links TRBV10-3 to TRBJ2-7; unclear D gene. Trimming removed 4 bases from V and 7 bases from J, with 5 bases in between. The CDR3 runs to 10 residues. From germline, CDR1 is ENHRY and CDR2 SYGVKD. The CDR3 coding sequence is TGTGCCATCAGTGGAAGAGAGCAGTACGTC. Its translation is CAISGREQYV.

This clonotype was counted only a few times. The chain links TRBV13 to TRBJ2-1, with 13 positions matching TRBD2. This CDR3 has 15 residues. Germline assignment: CDR1 PRHDT and CDR2 FYEKMQ (reference sequence). After removal of 6 bases from V and 8 bases from J, the junction contained 7 bases not matched to a gene. The CDR3 DNA is TGTGCCAGCAGTTGGACTAGCGGGGGACTTTATGAGCAGTTCTTC. As protein: CASSWTSGGLYEQFF.

This clonotype was counted only a few times. The chain combines TRBV4-3 with TRBJ2-3; D possibly corresponds to TRBD1 (7 bases). Between the trimmed V and J ends, which lost 4 bases and 3 bases, there was a span of 17 bases. The CDR3 runs 16 residues. The germline V gene encodes CDR1 LGHNA and CDR2 YSLEER. The CDR3 sequence is CASSLTTGRRTDTQYF. The CDR3 nucleotides are TGCGCCAGCAGCCTCACGACAGGGAGGAGAACAGATACGCAGTATTTT.

In its sample, this clonotype was seen a few times. The V call is TRBV25-1, the J call TRBJ2-1; a weak D match, TRBD2 (5 bases). Germline V lookup: CDR1 MGHDK, CDR2 SYGVNS. The CDR3 totals 15 residues. Trimming stripped 1 base from V and 3 bases from J, with 10 bases between. The DNA of the CDR3 is TGTGCCAGCAGTGAATCGAGCGGTCTCTACAATGAGCAGTTCTTC. This gives the protein CASSESSGLYNEQFF.

The chain uses TRBV11-1 and TRBJ2-3; D not resolved. CDR1 and CDR2 from the germline V gene are SGHAT and FQDESV (reference sequence). The CDR3 covers 14 residues. V gave up 7 bases and J gave up 0 bases, with 11 bases separating them. Here the CDR3 reads CASTGETSTDTQYF. The DNA for the CDR3 is TGTGCCAGCACAGGAGAAACTAGCACAGATACGCAGTATTTT.